The 24 T cell receptor beta chains reported below all come from one sample, sequenced in a study of blood T cell repertoires in COVID-19. Method: immunoSEQ multiplex PCR; TCRdb's copy keeps in-frame clones and lacks some. In the table there are fewer than 450,000 clones, approximately 88% of which are singletons. Sequencing was performed on peripheral blood. These receptors originate from a woman in her fifties or sixties with COVID-19, enrolled during active disease.

V gene TRBV7-5 combines with J gene TRBJ2-7; the table's TRBD2 call for D was not verified on the DNA. TRBV7-5 is a pseudogene locus. The CDR3 covers 15 residues. The CDR3, as DNA: TGTGCCAGAAGCGTTACTAGCGGGAGTCCCTACGAGCAGTACTTC. Protein sequence: CARSVTSGSPYEQYF.

This sequence joins TRBV30 and TRBJ1-5; D is possibly TRBD1 (5 bases). This CDR3 contains 13 residues. From germline, CDR1 is GTSNPN and CDR2 SVGIG (reference sequence). The V end lost 7 bases, the J end lost 2 bases, and 12 bases lay between the germline ends. CDR3 sequence: CAFAGQGNQPQHF. DNA of the CDR3: TGTGCCTTCGCGGGGCAAGGCAATCAGCCCCAGCATTTT.

The rearrangement links TRBV9 to TRBJ1-2; 9 positions agree with TRBD1. Germline CDR1 reads SGDLS; CDR2 reads YYNGEE. The J segment lost 5 bases and the V segment lost 0 bases, leaving 8 bases of the junction unmatched. There are 16 residues in the CDR3. The CDR3 DNA sequence: TGTGCCAGCAGCGTAGACCCGGGACAGGGAGGTTATGGCTACACCTTC. Protein: CASSVDPGQGGYGYTF.

The chain has TRBV6-6 and TRBJ2-1; TRBD1 is a possible D gene (6 bases). This CDR3 comprises 14 residues. Germline V CDR1 and CDR2: MNHNY, SVGAGI (reference sequence). V was trimmed by 6 bases and J by 6 bases, leaving 15 bases between them. CDR3 protein: CASRPGTNFNEQFF. CDR3 sequence (DNA): TGTGCCAGCAGGCCCGGGACAAACTTCAATGAGCAGTTCTTC.

The V gene is TRBV5-1, the J gene TRBJ2-3; 7 nucleotides align to TRBD2. Germline CDR1 is SGHRS and CDR2 is YFSETQ. V dropped 8 bases and J dropped 4; count of bases not matched to a gene: 16. The CDR3 is 16 amino acids. DNA of the CDR3: TGCGCCAGTCGTCGTGGGGAGACTAGCATCCCAGATACGCAGTATTTT. Protein: CASRRGETSIPDTQYF.

The V call is TRBV6-4, the J call TRBJ2-1, with 7 bases fitting TRBD2. Germline V lookup: CDR1 MRHNA, CDR2 SNTAGT. The V and J ends lost 3 bases and 9 bases, in that order; junction bases with no gene match: 14. The CDR3 covers 16 residues. CDR3 region: CASSDSSFSGFGEQFF. The CDR3 nucleotides read TGTGCCAGCAGTGATTCTTCTTTTAGCGGGTTCGGTGAGCAGTTCTTC.

This clone occurred a few times. The chain recombines TRBV10-3 with TRBJ2-2; TRBD2 might be the D (5 bases). Germline CDR1 and CDR2: ENHRY and SYGVKD. CDR3 size: 14 residues. The V end lost 5 bases, the J end lost 5 bases, and 12 bases lay between the germline ends. The CDR3 DNA is TGTGCCATCAGTAGCGGACCGTCTACCGGGGAGCTGTTTTTT. It translates to CAISSGPSTGELFF.

The gene calls are TRBV9 and TRBJ2-2; TRBD2 matches 14 bases. J gave up 4 bases and V 0 bases, and 5 bases lay outside the gene matches. This CDR3 spans 18 amino acids. CDR1 is SGDLS, CDR2 YYNGEE, per germline. The CDR3 nucleotides read TGTGCCAGCAGCGTAGGACTAGCGGGGGGGCCGGGCACCGGGGAGCTGTTTTTT. The encoded protein is CASSVGLAGGPGTGELFF.

This clone came up a few times. The genes are TRBV3-1 (or the pseudogene TRBV3-2) and TRBJ2-7; D might be TRBD2 (5 bases). The CDR3 loop spans 16 amino acids. V gave up 0 bases and J gave up 1 base, with 13 bases separating them. Germline V gene data show CDR1 as LGHDT and CDR2 as YNNKEL (reference sequence). The CDR3 DNA reads TGTGCCAGCAGCCAAGAGTCATGGCTAGCTTCCTACGAGCAGTACTTC. Protein product: CASSQESWLASYEQYF.

The V and J genes are TRBV4-1 and TRBJ2-7, with 7 bases fitting TRBD1. Unmatched junction bases numbered 13, after V lost 3 bases and J lost 5 bases. The CDR3 is 16 amino acids. The germline V gene has CDR1 MGHRA and CDR2 YSYEKL. The CDR3 nucleotides are TGCGCCAGCAGCCATTCCGGGACAGCCGACAGGGACGAGCAGTACTTC. Protein product: CASSHSGTADRDEQYF.

The chain links TRBV24-1 to TRBJ2-1; D unclear. Germline V gene data show CDR1 as KGHDR and CDR2 as SFDVKD. The V and J ends lost 2 bases and 15 bases respectively, with 10 bases between them. This CDR3 has 11 amino acids. CDR3 protein: CATSDSGAWFF. The CDR3 DNA sequence: TGTGCCACCAGTGATTCCGGAGCATGGTTCTTC.

The gene calls are TRBV4-1 and TRBJ1-2; D is unclear. Germline CDR1 MGHRA, CDR2 YSYEKL. V lost 3 bases to trimming and J lost 4 bases, with 18 bases between them. The CDR3 covers 16 residues. The DNA for the CDR3 is TGCGCCAGCAGCCACGGTATGGTTTTTCATAGCTATGGCTACACCTTC. It translates to CASSHGMVFHSYGYTF.

The V and J genes are TRBV5-4 and TRBJ1-1; 9 positions match TRBD1. The germline V gene has CDR1 SGHNT and CDR2 YYREEE (reference sequence). J lost 3 bases, V lost 4 bases, and 10 bases had no gene match. The CDR3 is made up of 16 amino acids. CDR3 sequence: CASSLPGDRAHTEAFF. The CDR3 bases are TGTGCCAGCAGCCTTCCTGGGGACAGGGCGCACACTGAAGCTTTCTTT.

As to this clone: The same CDR3 also results from other DNA sequences found in this sample. The chain couples TRBV3-1 (or the pseudogene TRBV3-2) to TRBJ1-2; the D is unclear. The CDR3 is 12 amino acids. V was trimmed by 1 base and J by 4 bases, leaving 4 bases between them. The V gene's germline CDR1 is LGHDT and CDR2 YNNKEL (reference sequence). The chain's CDR3 is CASSQGGYGYTF. In DNA form, the CDR3 reads TGTGCCAGCAGCCAAGGCGGCTATGGCTACACCTTC.

The rearrangement uses TRBV2 and TRBJ1-3, with 7 bases fitting TRBD1. The V gene's germline CDR1 is SNHLY and CDR2 FYNNEI. This CDR3 spans 17 amino acids. J was trimmed by 4 bases and V by 11 bases; bases with no gene match: 20. The CDR3 spells CACGVEARGQEGNTIYF. The CDR3 DNA sequence: TGTGCCTGCGGAGTGGAGGCTAGGGGGCAGGAGGGAAACACCATATATTTT.

The rearrangement uses TRBV12-3 or TRBV12-4 and TRBJ2-2, with D perhaps TRBD1 (6 bases). V gave up 7 bases and J gave up 0 bases, with 6 bases separating them. The CDR3 runs 13 residues. The CDR3 is CASKGANTGELFF. In nucleotides, the CDR3 is TGTGCCAGCAAGGGGGCGAACACCGGGGAGCTGTTTTTT.

The genes are TRBV13 and TRBJ2-3; 8 bases line up with TRBD2. The CDR3 runs 16 residues. Per germline, CDR1 PRHDT and CDR2 FYEKMQ (reference sequence). Trimming removed 2 bases from V and 3 bases from J; junction bases left unmatched: 7. The CDR3 protein is CASSLSRGGPTDTQYF. The CDR3 nucleotides are TGTGCCAGCAGCTTAAGCCGGGGGGGGCCGACAGATACGCAGTATTTT.

The chain couples TRBV6-4 to TRBJ2-4; D possibly corresponds to TRBD1 (5 bases). The germline gives CDR1 MRHNA, CDR2 SNTAGT. This CDR3 spans 22 amino acids. The ends were cut back, 0 bases at V and 0 bases at J, with 27 bases in the middle. The CDR3 reads CASSDSLGEVAGARLAKNIQYF. CDR3 DNA: TGTGCCAGCAGTGACTCGTTAGGGGAAGTGGCAGGAGCCCGTCTAGCCAAAAACATTCAGTACTTC.

The V gene is TRBV10-1, the J gene TRBJ2-1, with 10 positions matching TRBD2. Per the germline V gene, CDR1 is WNHNN and CDR2 is SYGVQD (reference sequence). CDR3 length equals 15 residues. Trimming at V came to 3 bases and at J to 4 bases, leaving 3 bases not matched to a gene. In nucleotides, the CDR3 is TGCGCCAGCAGTGACCCTAGCGGGGGATACAATGAGCAGTTCTTC. Its protein is CASSDPSGGYNEQFF.

The J gene is TRBJ2-7, the V gene TRBV25-1; D perhaps matches TRBD1 (5 bases). The ends were cut back, 8 bases at V and 3 bases at J, with 11 bases in the middle. Germline CDR1 reads MGHDK; CDR2 reads SYGVNS. CDR3 length equals 12 residues. The CDR3 reads CASGLGVYEQYF. In DNA form, the CDR3 reads TGTGCCAGCGGCCTAGGGGTCTACGAGCAGTACTTC.

This clone appeared a single time. The chain is built from TRBV30 and TRBJ2-1, with D perhaps matching TRBD1 (7 bases). Germline V lookup: CDR1 GTSNPN, CDR2 SVGIG (reference sequence). This CDR3 contains 17 residues. V was cut by 5 bases and J by 2 bases, with 22 bases left in between. Here the CDR3 reads CAWQGGGTVKAYNEQFF. The CDR3, as DNA: TGTGCCTGGCAAGGAGGAGGGACAGTAAAAGCCTACAATGAGCAGTTCTTC.

The chain has TRBV28 and TRBJ2-2; 10 bases match TRBD2. The CDR3 totals 15 residues. With 10 bases clipped from V and 4 bases from J, the junction kept 9 bases outside the gene matches. CDR1 is MDHEN and CDR2 is SYDVKM in the germline V gene. The CDR3 DNA sequence: TGTGCCACCTTCCTAGCGGGGGCCGTCACCGGGGAGCTGTTTTTT. It is translated as CATFLAGAVTGELFF. Full variable domain (missing parts from reference TRBV28 and TRBJ2-2): DVKVTQSSRYLVKRTGEKVFLECVQDMDHENMFWYRQDPGLGLRLIYFSYDVKMKEKGDIPEGYSVSREKKERFSLILESASTNQTSMYLCATFLAGAVTGELFFGEGSRLTVL.

The V call is TRBV7-6, the J call TRBJ2-2, with D possibly being TRBD1 (6 bases). The CDR3 spans 15 residues. Trimming removed 2 bases at V and 4 bases at J, with 11 bases between. CDR1 SGHVS and CDR2 FNYEAQ come from the germline V gene. In nucleotides, the CDR3 is TGTGCCAGCAGCTTACGACAGGTCCCCACCGGGGAGCTGTTTTTT. Translating it yields CASSLRQVPTGELFF.

The chain combines TRBV24-1 with TRBJ2-5; 7 bases are a match to TRBD1. This CDR3 contains 13 residues. Germline lookup yields CDR1 KGHDR and CDR2 SFDVKD. The V gene end was trimmed by 3 bases and the J gene end by 8 bases; junction bases not matched to a gene: 5. In nucleotides, the CDR3 is TGTGCCACCAGTGATCCACAGGGGAATACCCAGTACTTC. Translated, it gives CATSDPQGNTQYF.